The clone carrying this T cell receptor (beta chain) has a handful of counts. As yet, its antigen is unknown. Mismatch with germline at one junction end may stem from a read error. This record comes from a study of OX40 agonist ivuxolimab in advanced cancers. Looking at the study overall: Partial responses were achieved by three patients, one with hepatocellular carcinoma and two with cutaneous melanoma. Study-level findings and limits: CD8+ T cells were the subset that, on average, had more expanded clones than CD4+.

TCRdb's table, derived via immunoSEQ multiplex PCR, lists solely in-frame clones and lacks some. The table lists over 55,000 clones, 84% of them singletons. The TCR originated in an adult with an advanced solid tumor such as melanoma, head and neck, liver or kidney cancer. Sequencing used CD4+ or CD8+ T cells sorted from blood, obtained in a trial of the OX40 agonist ivuxolimab.

The CDR3 nucleotides read TGTGCCTGCAGATCCGGACAGGGGGCGACCTACGAGCAGTACTTC. Amino acids: CACRSGQGATYEQYF. This chain uses TRBV6-5 with TRBJ2-7; 11 positions match TRBD1. Germline CDR1 is MNHEY and CDR2 is SVGAGI. The CDR3 contains 15 residues.